Each of the 30 T cell receptor beta chains below was sequenced from the same sample in a study of cytomegalovirus exposure and HLA in healthy donors. PCR was performed using 60 Vbeta and 13 Jbeta primers. The assay was immunoSEQ multiplex PCR, and TCRdb's table has in-frame clones only and misses some. The sample contains fewer than 250,000 clones, 60% to 80% of which appear only once. The sequenced sample was PBMCs. The receptors shown here come from a male donor in good health and CMV-seronegative.

CDR3 sequence: CASSPTTGEVKLFF. For the CDR3, the DNA is TGTGCCAGCAGCCCCACGACAGGGGAAGTAAAACTGTTTTTT. This chain joins TRBV5-4 and TRBJ1-4; 8 bases agree with TRBD1. Germline CDR1 and CDR2: SGHNT and YYREEE (reference sequence). Unmatched junction bases numbered 9, after V lost 4 bases and J lost 10 bases. CDR3 length: 14 amino acids. The whole variable domain, filled in from reference TRBV5-4 and TRBJ1-4, reads ETGVTQSPTHLIKTRGQQVTLRCSSQSGHNTVSWYQQALGQGPQFIFQYYREEENGRGNFPPRFSGLQFPNYSSELNVNALELDDSALYLCASSPTTGEVKLFFGSGTQLSVL.

The V call is TRBV5-4, the J call TRBJ1-1, with 7 bases identical to TRBD1. Per the germline V gene, CDR1 is SGHNT and CDR2 is YYREEE (reference sequence). J gave up 5 bases and V 2 bases, and 9 bases lay outside the gene matches. This CDR3 is built from 15 residues. The CDR3 here is CASSLVGGLDTEAFF. The CDR3 nucleotides are TGTGCCAGCAGCTTAGTAGGGGGCTTGGATACTGAAGCTTTCTTT.

This chain links TRBV10-2 with TRBJ2-7, with unresolved D. The V gene lost 0 bases and the J gene lost 9 bases, with 9 bases spanning the gap. Germline lookup yields CDR1 WSHSY and CDR2 SAAADI. The CDR3 is 12 residues long. CDR3 DNA: TGCGCCAGCAGTGAGTCGAATCGGTGGCAGTACTTC. Amino acids: CASSESNRWQYF.

This chain connects TRBV5-6 to TRBJ2-7, with 7 nucleotides matching TRBD1. Trimming took 4 bases from V and 2 from J; bases not matched to a gene: 3. CDR1 and CDR2 from the germline V gene are SGHDT and YYEEEE. The CDR3 has 13 amino acids. CDR3 amino acids: CASSPGTAYEQYF. The DNA for the CDR3 is TGTGCCAGCAGCCCGGGGACAGCCTACGAGCAGTACTTC. Variable domain in full (rest from reference TRBV5-6 and TRBJ2-7): DAGVTQSPTHLIKTRGQQVTLRCSPKSGHDTVSWYQQALGQGPQFIFQYYEEEERQRGNFPDRFSGHQFPNYSSELNVNALLLGDSALYLCASSPGTAYEQYFGPGTRLTVT.

This clone showed up just once. The chain employs TRBV7-8 and TRBJ2-1; 10 bases are shared with TRBD2. V gave up 5 bases and J gave up 3 bases; unmatched junction bases: 4. The CDR3 sequence is 15 residues long. Germline V gene data show CDR1 as SGHVS and CDR2 as FQNEAQ. In DNA form, the CDR3 reads TGTGCCAGCAGCGCCACTAGCGGGAACTACAATGAGCAGTTCTTC. It codes for CASSATSGNYNEQFF. Full variable domain (missing parts from reference TRBV7-8 and TRBJ2-1): GAGVSQSPRYKVAKRGQDVALRCDPISGHVSLFWYQQALGQGPEFLTYFQNEAQLDKSGLPSDRFFAERPEGSVSTLKIQRTQQEDSAVYLCASSATSGNYNEQFFGPGTRLTVL.

This clone was detected only a few times. V is TRBV30 and J is TRBJ2-7, with TRBD1 identical over 8 bases. V shed 3 bases, J shed 1 base, and the junction held 17 bases outside the gene matches. Germline CDR1 reads GTSNPN; CDR2 reads SVGIG (reference sequence). The CDR3 totals 18 residues. The CDR3 here is CAWRRPGTGALSSYEQYF. Written as DNA, the CDR3 is TGTGCCTGGAGACGTCCCGGGACAGGTGCCCTCTCGTCCTACGAGCAGTACTTC.

Only a few counts were recorded for this clone. V usage is TRBV9 and J usage is TRBJ1-2; D uncertain. The length of the CDR3 is 13 residues. V shed 4 bases and J shed 8 bases, with 15 bases lying between them. The germline CDR1 and CDR2 sequences are SGDLS and YYNGEE. The CDR3 DNA is TGTGCCAGCAGCCTCTCTCCTTCGGTAGGCTACACCTTC. It codes for CASSLSPSVGYTF.

This chain links TRBV7-9 with TRBJ1-4; TRBD1 might be the D (5 bases). The CDR3 sequence is 13 residues long. V lost 5 bases, J lost 5 bases, and 9 bases lay in between. Germline CDR1 and CDR2: SEHNR and FQNEAQ (reference sequence). The CDR3 sequence: CASSPRQNEKLFF. The CDR3, as DNA: TGTGCCAGCAGCCCGAGACAGAATGAAAAACTGTTTTTT.

The V call is TRBV9, the J call TRBJ2-7; 9 nucleotides match TRBD2. From germline, CDR1 is SGDLS and CDR2 YYNGEE. CDR3 size: 16 residues. Unmatched junction bases numbered 9, after V lost 4 bases and J lost 1 base. CDR3 residues: CASSPTAGGSSYEQYF. The CDR3 nucleotides read TGTGCCAGCAGCCCTACCGCGGGGGGGTCGTCCTACGAGCAGTACTTC.

The rearrangement uses TRBV9 and TRBJ1-1; 9 bases align to TRBD1. J lost 10 bases, V lost 4 bases, and 11 bases had no gene match. This CDR3 comprises 14 residues. Germline V lookup: CDR1 SGDLS, CDR2 YYNGEE. CDR3 sequence (DNA): TGTGCCAGCAGCACAGGGAACAGGGGGCAAGGAGCTTTCTTT. Translating it yields CASSTGNRGQGAFF.

V is TRBV12-5 and J is TRBJ1-2; 12 nucleotides match TRBD1. J lost 8 bases, V lost 5 bases, and 9 bases had no gene match. The V gene's germline CDR1 is LGHNT and CDR2 FRNRAP. The CDR3 totals 15 residues. CDR3 sequence (DNA): TGTGCTAGTGGTCCGGCGGGGACAGGGGGCCTGGGCTACACCTTC. As protein: CASGPAGTGGLGYTF.

V usage is TRBV2 and J usage is TRBJ2-1; 10 bases are shared with TRBD2. The CDR3 is 15 residues long. Germline V lookup: CDR1 SNHLY, CDR2 FYNNEI. V dropped 7 bases and J dropped 6; count of bases not matched to a gene: 9. CDR3 in amino acids: CASTGGSGRANEQFF. The CDR3 DNA reads TGTGCCAGCACGGGGGGCAGCGGGAGGGCCAATGAGCAGTTCTTC.

This clone was counted a few times. This chain joins TRBV5-4 and TRBJ2-1, with 7 bases lining up with TRBD2. Trimming removed 4 bases from V and 6 bases from J; junction bases left unmatched: 16. CDR1 SGHNT and CDR2 YYREEE come from the germline V gene (reference sequence). The CDR3 is 17 amino acids. The CDR3 bases are TGTGCCAGCAGCCTGGTCCCCTTGGCGGGAGCGGGCAATGAGCAGTTCTTC. This codes for CASSLVPLAGAGNEQFF.

This rearrangement joins TRBV30 to TRBJ2-7, with D unclear. CDR1 and CDR2 (germline): GTSNPN, SVGIG (reference sequence). The CDR3 contains 12 residues. V lost 8 bases, J lost 2 bases, and 13 bases lay in between. The CDR3 loop reads CAAAVGPYEQYF. CDR3 coding DNA: TGTGCCGCCGCGGTGGGTCCCTACGAGCAGTACTTC.

This clone has just one count. This chain joins TRBV2 and TRBJ2-1, with TRBD2 identical over 12 bases. Germline V gene lookup returns CDR1 SNHLY and CDR2 FYNNEI. The CDR3 spans 14 residues. The ends lost 5 bases at V and 7 bases at J; junction bases unmatched: 3. CDR3 amino acids: CASSSTSGRNEQFF. For the CDR3, the DNA is TGTGCCAGCAGTTCGACTAGCGGGAGAAATGAGCAGTTCTTC.

This clone was seen just once. The CDR3 DNA sequence: TGTGCCAGCAGTCCCCGGGACAGGGGGCGAGATCAGCCCCAGCATTTT. It codes for CASSPRDRGRDQPQHF. The V and J genes are TRBV28 and TRBJ1-5, with TRBD1 identical over 12 bases. V shed 5 bases and J 5 bases; nucleotides not matched to a gene: 7. Germline V gives CDR1 MDHEN, CDR2 SYDVKM. The CDR3 runs to 16 residues.

The chain recombines TRBV5-8 with TRBJ1-6; D remains ambiguous. The V gene's germline CDR1 is SGHTS and CDR2 YDEGEE. Between the trimmed V and J ends, which lost 6 bases and 1 base, there was a span of 14 bases. The CDR3 extends over 16 amino acids. CDR3 DNA: TGTGCCAGCACCCCGGGAGTTACATCCTATAATTCACCCCTCCACTTT. Translation gives CASTPGVTSYNSPLHF.

V gene TRBV28 combines with J gene TRBJ1-2; D might be TRBD1 (6 bases). Germline loops: CDR1 MDHEN, CDR2 SYDVKM. The CDR3 covers 12 residues. V gave up 4 bases and J gave up 8 bases, with 11 bases separating them. In DNA form, the CDR3 reads TGTGCCAGCAGTTCACAGGGCCGGGGCTACACCTTC. Translation gives CASSSQGRGYTF.

The sample holds a few counts of this clone. The chain combines TRBV6-1 with TRBJ1-2, with D uncertain. This CDR3 region has 11 residues. Trimming took off 10 bases at V and 6 bases at J, with 12 bases between the two ends. Germline CDR1 and CDR2: MNHNS and SASEGT. CDR3 amino acids: CATERANGYTF. DNA for the CDR3: TGTGCCACAGAGAGGGCAAATGGCTACACCTTC.

A few counts support this clone. V gene TRBV1 combines with J gene TRBJ2-3; TRBD2 is taken as the D call from the table, unchecked against the DNA. TRBV1 is a pseudogene. The CDR3 loop spans 19 amino acids. The CDR3 protein is CTSSQLPDRLAASTDTQYF. The CDR3 bases are TGCACCAGCAGCCAACTCCCGGATCGACTAGCGGCTAGCACAGATACGCAGTATTTT.

The sample holds a few counts of this clone. The V and J genes are TRBV27 and TRBJ2-1, with TRBD2 matching 10 bases. CDR3 length equals 15 residues. Germline loops: CDR1 MNHEY, CDR2 SMNVEV (reference sequence). The junction had 6 bases not matched to a gene; V was cut back by 3 bases and J by 7 bases. This chain's CDR3 is CASSFASGSGNEQFF. CDR3 sequence (DNA): TGTGCCAGCAGTTTCGCTAGCGGGAGCGGGAATGAGCAGTTCTTC.

CDR3 amino acids: CASSSYAGTSGSTEQFF. In DNA, the CDR3 is TGTGCCAGCAGCTCCTACGCCGGGACTAGCGGGAGTACTGAGCAGTTCTTC. This chain connects TRBV7-3 to TRBJ2-1; 14 bases are a match to TRBD2. Germline CDR1 is SGHTA and CDR2 is FQGTGA. The CDR3 runs to 17 residues. V was clipped by 4 bases and J by 9 bases; unmatched bases: 11.

The rearrangement joins TRBV29-1 to TRBJ1-1; the match to TRBD1 covers 9 bases. The length of the CDR3 is 13 residues. Germline V CDR1 and CDR2: SQVTM, ANQGSEA. The J segment lost 5 bases and the V segment lost 7 bases, leaving 8 bases of the junction unmatched. This chain's CDR3 is CSASDRGGTEAFF. The CDR3 coding sequence is TGCAGCGCCTCTGACAGGGGGGGTACTGAAGCTTTCTTT.

The chain joins TRBV6-6 to TRBJ2-5, with a possible D match to TRBD2 (6 bases). V dropped 8 bases and J dropped 2 bases, with 12 bases sitting between them. The germline CDR1 and CDR2 sequences are MNHNY and SVGAGI (reference sequence). This CDR3 spans 13 amino acids. Here the CDR3 DNA reads TGTGCCAGCCAATCCGGAGGGCAAGAGACCCAGTACTTC. Translated: CASQSGGQETQYF.

This chain joins TRBV27 and TRBJ2-6, with 8 bases fitting TRBD2. Germline V CDR1 and CDR2: MNHEY, SMNVEV (reference sequence). This CDR3 has 15 amino acids. The V and J ends lost 8 bases and 2 bases, in that order; junction bases with no gene match: 5. The CDR3 protein is CASSTGGAGANVLTF. CDR3 DNA sequence: TGTGCCAGCTCTACGGGGGGGGCTGGGGCCAACGTCCTGACTTTC.

J is TRBJ1-1 and V is TRBV29-1, with no clear D. Germline lookup yields CDR1 SQVTM and CDR2 ANQGSEA. The CDR3 has 13 amino acids. Trimming pared 5 bases from V and 1 base from J, leaving 11 bases between. CDR3 coding DNA: TGCAGCGTTCTCTGGGCCCCGAACACTGAAGCTTTCTTT. Translation gives CSVLWAPNTEAFF.

The rearrangement uses TRBV7-7 and TRBJ1-1; 7 bases align to TRBD1. V lost 0 bases, J lost 3 bases, and 7 bases stayed unmatched. The CDR3 length is 16 residues. Germline loops: CDR1 SSHAT, CDR2 FNYEAQ (reference sequence). For the CDR3, the DNA is TGTGCCAGCAGCTTAGCCCCGGGACAGTTGGACACTGAAGCTTTCTTT. As protein: CASSLAPGQLDTEAFF.

The chain has TRBV10-3 and TRBJ2-7; no firm D call. The CDR3 has 15 amino acids. CDR1 is ENHRY, CDR2 SYGVKD, per germline. The V end lost 0 bases, the J end lost 2 bases, and 11 bases lay between the germline ends. The CDR3 region is CAISESYDKTYEQYF. CDR3 DNA: TGTGCCATCAGTGAGTCCTATGACAAGACCTACGAGCAGTACTTC.

V usage is TRBV5-1 and J usage is TRBJ2-7; tentatively, D is TRBD1 (7 bases). The CDR3 is made up of 18 amino acids. With 0 bases removed from V and 5 bases from J, the gap between germline ends came to 24 bases. Germline V CDR1 and CDR2: SGHRS, YFSETQ. The CDR3 DNA sequence: TGCGCCAGCAGCTTGGGGGGGGTTGGGGACAGAAGACACAACGAGCAGTACTTC. Its protein product is CASSLGGVGDRRHNEQYF.

In this sample, this clone turned up once. V gene TRBV7-2 combines with J gene TRBJ2-5; 9 nucleotides line up with TRBD2. Trimming removed 5 bases from V and 7 bases from J; junction bases left unmatched: 11. This CDR3 has 15 residues. From germline, CDR1 is SGHTA and CDR2 FQGNSA. The CDR3 DNA follows: TGTGCCAGCAGCCTCGGCCTAGCGGGACACGGGACCCAGTACTTC. It codes for CASSLGLAGHGTQYF.